Detailed here is one TCR beta chain. What it recognizes is unknown. The sequencing template was cDNA reverse transcribed from extracted RNA. Data came from immunoSEQ multiplex PCR; TCRdb stores just in-frame clones and leaves some out. This sample has some 150,000 clones, with about 66% found just once. The data were taken from a study of CD8+ T cells in alopecia areata. Study at large: Tofacitinib was taken orally by treated patients, and the dose was 5 to 10 mg twice daily. Tofacitinib administration persisted for 6 to 18 months, succeeded by 6 months off drug.

The CDR3 consists of 16 residues. Germline assignment: CDR1 LNHNV and CDR2 YYDKDF (reference sequence). Trimming removed 1 base at V and 3 bases at J, with 15 bases between. Study-wide findings and caveats: Possibly as an HLA-related effect, TCR sharing across patients appeared less clear than in mice. Affected scalp, especially in alopecia totalis/universalis, had a higher clonality than normal scalp did.

The input for sequencing was CD8+ T cells sorted from blood, taken at week 0. The chain couples TRBV15 to TRBJ1-1; possible D gene TRBD1, 6 bases. This TCR was recovered from a human donor with alopecia areata. The DNA for the CDR3 is TGTGCCACCAGCAGAGGTTTGGGGGGCGTCGACACTGAAGCTTTCTTT. Its protein product is CATSRGLGGVDTEAFF.